This entry features one TCR beta chain sequence. Its cognate antigen is unknown. The data were obtained in a study of T-cell reconstitution after alpha-beta-depleted transplantation in children. Study findings and constraints: Day-60 TCRbeta diversity that was high in some patients was derived from surviving recipient T cells and thymic progenitors. Where alpha-beta T cells came from about two months after transplant was reportedly several hundred expanded graft clones. At the one-year point after transplant, T-cell counts and TCRbeta diversity were found to come mostly from T cells that had been newly produced.

Germline V gene lookup returns CDR1 SEHNR and CDR2 FQNEAQ (reference sequence). This CDR3 is 13 amino acids long. V lost 1 base to trimming and J lost 7 bases, with 8 bases between them. This sample's TCRbeta library carried unique molecular identifier barcodes. A single record per CDR3 protein comes from TCRdb applying MiXCR to the PCR reads. The sample shows some 440,000 distinct CDR3 sequences, roughly 16% of them seen only once. The sequences come from PBMCs, mostly from graft donor cells, collected 360 days after TCRalphabeta/CD19-depleted stem cell transplant. The V gene is TRBV7-9, the J gene TRBJ2-1; D unresolved. The sequence was obtained from a boy under two years old who had a stem cell transplant for Wiskott-Aldrich syndrome, so the T cells may come from the graft donor. The DNA for the CDR3 is TGTGCCAGCAGCTTAGTGGTGCGGAATGAGCAGTTCTTC. Translation: CASSLVVRNEQFF.